The 31 T cell receptor beta chains given below trace back to one sample, sequenced in a study of T cell repertoires in cytomegalovirus infection. These receptors lack a known antigen. One entry per CDR3 protein, called by TCRdb with MiXCR from the reads. The sample shows approximately 730,000 distinct CDR3 sequences, around 30% of them seen only once. The source material was cultured PBMCs, sampled from culture after CMV antigen stimulation. The receptors were sampled from a human donor in good health (CMV status not recorded). Some clones in this sample may be carry-over from other donors' samples.

V usage is TRBV4-2 and J usage is TRBJ2-7; perhaps TRBD2 as D (5 bases). Germline values: CDR1 LGHNA, CDR2 YNFKEQ. V dropped 1 base and J dropped 2 bases, with 12 bases sitting between them. The CDR3 is 15 amino acids. Written as DNA, the CDR3 is TGTGCCAGCAGCCAAGTGGCGGGCGAGACCTACGAGCAGTACTTC. Its protein is CASSQVAGETYEQYF.

The J gene is TRBJ2-7, the V gene TRBV9, with 8 bases identical to TRBD1. The ends lost 1 base at V and 6 bases at J; junction bases unmatched: 9. Germline V CDR1 and CDR2: SGDLS, YYNGEE. This CDR3 has 15 amino acids. The CDR3 DNA follows: TGTGCCAGCAGCGTATGGGACAGGCCAGAGGCCGAGCAGTACTTC. Its translation: CASSVWDRPEAEQYF. Supplemented by reference TRBV9 and TRBJ2-7, the full variable domain reads DSGVTQTPKHLITATGQRVTLRCSPRSGDLSVYWYQQSLDQGLQFLIQYYNGEERAKGNILERFSAQQFPDLHSELNLSSLELGDSALYFCASSVWDRPEAEQYFGPGTRLTVT.

The chain combines TRBV7-6 with TRBJ2-7; 11 bases line up with TRBD2. The CDR3 covers 15 residues. J was trimmed by 2 bases and V by 5 bases; bases with no gene match: 5. In germline, CDR1 is SGHVS, CDR2 FNYEAQ. The CDR3 DNA sequence: TGTGCCAGCAGCGTGACTAGCGGGACTCCCTACGAGCAGTACTTC. Translating gives CASSVTSGTPYEQYF.

The J gene is TRBJ2-5, the V gene TRBV6-6, with D perhaps matching TRBD1 or TRBD2 (6 bases each). Germline assignment: CDR1 MNHNY and CDR2 SVGAGI (reference sequence). The CDR3 runs 19 residues. Trimming shortened V by 2 bases and J by 5 bases, and 27 bases separated the two germline ends. The CDR3 DNA reads TGTGCCAGCAGTTACGCCCTCGGCGCTTCAGTGGGGGGCGGTGAGACCCAGTACTTC. The encoded protein is CASSYALGASVGGGETQYF.

This clonotype was counted only a few times. Here the CDR3 DNA reads TGCGCCAGCAGCCCTCCCTCCGGGACTAGCTCCTTCTACGAGCAGTACTTC. It encodes CASSPPSGTSSFYEQYF. The chain is built from TRBV5-1 and TRBJ2-7; TRBD2 matches at 9 bases. Germline V gives CDR1 SGHRS, CDR2 YFSETQ. This CDR3 region has 17 residues. V was pared by 4 bases and J by 3 bases, with 14 bases of the junction left unmatched.

In this sample, this clonotype turned up a few times. CDR3 DNA sequence: TGTGCCAGTAGTACCGCCACGGAATATGGCTACACCTTC. It codes for CASSTATEYGYTF. The chain employs TRBV19 and TRBJ1-2; no clear D gene. The V end lost 4 bases, the J end lost 5 bases, and 11 bases lay between the germline ends. Germline V CDR1 and CDR2: LNHDA, SQIVND (reference sequence). The CDR3 spans 13 residues.

The chain links TRBV19 to TRBJ2-2, with TRBD2 identical over 10 bases. This CDR3 region has 19 residues. With 7 bases clipped from V and 0 bases from J, the junction kept 14 bases outside the gene matches. Germline values: CDR1 LNHDA, CDR2 SQIVND (reference sequence). CDR3 residues: CASTTIGSGRDANTGELFF. The DNA of the CDR3 is TGTGCCAGTACCACAATAGGAAGCGGGAGGGATGCGAACACCGGGGAGCTGTTTTTT.

The sample holds a few counts of this clonotype. The chain couples TRBV27 to TRBJ1-1; TRBD1 matches 9 bases. CDR3 size: 15 residues. V lost 4 bases, J lost 4 bases, and 7 bases stayed unmatched. Germline V gives CDR1 MNHEY, CDR2 SMNVEV (reference sequence). CDR3 region: CASSSGTGFTTEAFF. CDR3 bases: TGTGCCAGCAGTTCCGGGACAGGGTTTACCACTGAAGCTTTCTTT.

This clonotype was found once. CDR3 bases: TGCGCCAGCAGGCCGGGACAGAGGGCCAACGAGCAGTACTTC. Protein sequence: CASRPGQRANEQYF. The J gene is TRBJ2-7, the V gene TRBV10-2, with 7 bases lining up with TRBD1. V was pared by 6 bases and J by 5 bases, with 10 bases of the junction left unmatched. CDR1 is WSHSY and CDR2 is SAAADI in the germline V gene. The CDR3 totals 14 residues.

The chain employs TRBV7-9 and TRBJ2-1; TRBD2 matches at 10 bases. Germline CDR1 SEHNR, CDR2 FQNEAQ (reference sequence). With 4 bases clipped from V and 5 bases from J, the junction kept 5 bases outside the gene matches. This CDR3 has 15 residues. CDR3 sequence reads: CASSSTSGSNNEQFF. In DNA form, the CDR3 reads TGTGCCAGCAGCTCGACTAGCGGGTCCAACAATGAGCAGTTCTTC.

This clonotype has only a few counts. The chain carries TRBV11-2 and TRBJ1-1; 9 positions match TRBD1. Germline values: CDR1 SGHAT, CDR2 FQNNGV. V lost 0 bases, J lost 0 bases, and 8 bases stayed unmatched. CDR3 length: 18 residues. The CDR3 DNA follows: TGTGCCAGCAGCTTAGATGGGACAGGGAGGGGGATGAACACTGAAGCTTTCTTT. It specifies CASSLDGTGRGMNTEAFF.

This clonotype was observed a handful of times. The CDR3 loop is CASSQATGENTEAFF. The CDR3 DNA reads as TGTGCCAGCAGCCAAGCCACCGGGGAGAACACTGAAGCTTTCTTT. The V call is TRBV14, the J call TRBJ1-1; D remains ambiguous. Germline loops: CDR1 SGHDN, CDR2 FVKESK. The V end lost 1 base, the J end lost 1 base, and 10 bases lay between the germline ends. The CDR3 consists of 15 residues.

This clonotype was seen more than once but under ten times. This rearrangement joins TRBV11-2 to TRBJ2-4; the D is unclear. The CDR3 spans 14 residues. Trimming shortened V by 2 bases and J by 0 bases, and 5 bases separated the two germline ends. CDR1 is SGHAT and CDR2 is FQNNGV in the germline V gene. The CDR3 reads CASSLSIAKNIQYF. Here the CDR3 DNA reads TGTGCCAGCAGCTTATCTATAGCCAAAAACATTCAGTACTTC.

This clonotype has only one observation. The V gene is TRBV6-6, the J gene TRBJ1-1, with no clear D. CDR3 length: 11 amino acids. Germline V lookup: CDR1 MNHNY, CDR2 SVGAGI (reference sequence). V was cut by 6 bases and J by 4 bases, with 6 bases left in between. As DNA, the CDR3 is TGTGCCAGCAGAGACTCCACTGAAGCTTTCTTT. It yields the protein CASRDSTEAFF.

This clonotype was counted many times. This chain uses TRBV7-2 with TRBJ1-5; perhaps TRBD1 as D (5 bases). The CDR3 length is 14 residues. Germline CDR1 is SGHTA and CDR2 is FQGNSA. V was pared by 6 bases and J by 4 bases, with 13 bases between. This CDR3 reads CASSLNRNNQPQHF. CDR3 DNA sequence: TGTGCCAGCAGTCTCAACAGGAATAATCAGCCCCAGCATTTT.

This clonotype occurred a few times. This sequence joins TRBV7-6 and TRBJ2-3; TRBD2 is a possible D gene (5 bases). Germline V gives CDR1 SGHVS, CDR2 FNYEAQ. The CDR3 is 16 residues long. Trimming took 5 bases from V and 4 from J, leaving 19 bases between them. The CDR3 is CASSTSAGTGADTQYF. The DNA for the CDR3 is TGTGCCAGCAGCACCTCGGCCGGCACCGGGGCAGATACGCAGTATTTT.

V and J are TRBV20-1 and TRBJ2-3, with 9 bases aligning to TRBD1. This CDR3 comprises 16 residues. Per germline, CDR1 DFQATT and CDR2 SNEGSKA (reference sequence). Trimming removed 0 bases from V and 4 bases from J; junction bases left unmatched: 8. The CDR3 loop reads CSARDPGGQGSDTQYF. The DNA for the CDR3 is TGCAGTGCTAGAGACCCTGGGGGACAGGGCTCAGATACGCAGTATTTT.

The genes are TRBV6-2 or TRBV6-3 and TRBJ2-1, with D perhaps matching TRBD1 (6 bases). V lost 6 bases, J lost 4 bases, and 10 bases lay in between. Germline V CDR1 and CDR2: MNHEY, SVGEGT. The CDR3 covers 13 residues. The CDR3 here is CASRTTGYNEQFF. The CDR3 DNA is TGTGCCAGCAGGACCACAGGGTACAATGAGCAGTTCTTC.

This clonotype turned up a few times. V gene TRBV27 combines with J gene TRBJ2-2, with D unresolved. V was shortened by 7 bases and J by 1 base, with 10 bases between the two germline ends. The germline gives CDR1 MNHEY, CDR2 SMNVEV (reference sequence). The CDR3 loop spans 14 amino acids. Written as DNA, the CDR3 is TGTGCCAGCAAAAGGTCGAGGAACACCGGGGAGCTGTTTTTT. This codes for CASKRSRNTGELFF.

The V and J genes are TRBV19 and TRBJ1-2; D remains ambiguous. CDR1 and CDR2 from the germline V gene are LNHDA and SQIVND (reference sequence). Trimming removed 5 bases at V and 8 bases at J, with 15 bases between. The CDR3 is made up of 13 amino acids. The DNA of the CDR3 is TGTGCCAGTAGTGAGGGATGGATCGCGGGCTACACCTTC. Translation: CASSEGWIAGYTF.

The V and J genes are TRBV14 and TRBJ2-7; maybe TRBD1 (5 bases). The germline V and J ends were trimmed by 2 bases and 4 bases, with 18 bases remaining between them. CDR3 length: 16 amino acids. Germline V gene lookup returns CDR1 SGHDN and CDR2 FVKESK. This chain's CDR3 is CASSQFQGHGGYEQYF. DNA for the CDR3: TGTGCCAGCAGCCAATTCCAGGGTCATGGCGGATACGAGCAGTACTTC.

The chain is built from TRBV7-9 and TRBJ2-3, with 7 bases that match TRBD2. There are 17 residues in the CDR3. The germline gives CDR1 SEHNR, CDR2 FQNEAQ (reference sequence). With 5 bases clipped from V and 0 bases from J, the junction kept 11 bases outside the gene matches. The CDR3 reads CASSPSLLADSTDTQYF. As DNA, the CDR3 is TGTGCCAGCAGCCCCTCCTTGCTAGCGGATAGCACAGATACGCAGTATTTT. The full variable domain, rest sourced from reference TRBV7-9 and TRBJ2-3, is DTGVSQNPRHKITKRGQNVTFRCDPISEHNRLYWYRQTLGQGPEFLTYFQNEAQLEKSRLLSDRFSAERPKGSFSTLEIQRTEQGDSAMYLCASSPSLLADSTDTQYFGPGTRLTVL.

This clonotype was recorded only once. V and J are TRBV4-3 and TRBJ2-2; D remains unclear. With 1 base removed from V and 6 bases from J, the gap between germline ends came to 9 bases. Germline loops: CDR1 LGHNA, CDR2 YSLEER. The CDR3 contains 14 residues. CDR3 region: CASSQGLEAGELFF. For the CDR3, the DNA is TGCGCCAGCAGCCAAGGGCTAGAGGCCGGGGAGCTGTTTTTT.

The J gene is TRBJ2-2, the V gene TRBV19; 9 nucleotides align to TRBD1. The ends lost 3 bases at V and 4 bases at J; junction bases unmatched: 3. This CDR3 region has 15 residues. Germline values: CDR1 LNHDA, CDR2 SQIVND (reference sequence). The CDR3 DNA follows: TGTGCCAGTAGTATTGACAGGGGGGTCACCGGGGAGCTGTTTTTT. Protein sequence: CASSIDRGVTGELFF.

There are a few counts of this clonotype. The chain joins TRBV29-1 to TRBJ1-1; a possible D gene is TRBD1 (5 bases). Germline CDR1 and CDR2: SQVTM and ANQGSEA. The V and J ends lost 7 bases and 0 bases respectively, with 9 bases between them. The CDR3 sequence is 12 residues long. The CDR3 region is CSAGHMNTEAFF. The CDR3 nucleotides read TGCAGCGCAGGACACATGAACACTGAAGCTTTCTTT.

The CDR3 DNA reads TGTGCCAGCACCAGAGCCCCACAGGGCCGATCGACTAACTATGGCTACACCTTC. Amino acid sequence: CASTRAPQGRSTNYGYTF. The chain recombines TRBV2 with TRBJ1-2; D possibly corresponds to TRBD1 (6 bases). The CDR3 covers 18 residues. V was clipped by 7 bases and J by 0 bases, with 24 bases between them. From germline, CDR1 is SNHLY and CDR2 FYNNEI.

The chain couples TRBV20-1 to TRBJ2-4, with 8 bases fitting TRBD1. After removal of 0 bases from V and 3 bases from J, the junction contained 4 bases not matched to a gene. CDR1 is DFQATT, CDR2 SNEGSKA, per germline (reference sequence). The CDR3 loop spans 15 amino acids. The chain's CDR3 is CSARDLQGVKNIQYF. Written as DNA, the CDR3 is TGCAGTGCTAGAGATTTACAGGGGGTCAAAAACATTCAGTACTTC.

The chain employs TRBV7-9 and TRBJ1-1; no clear D. V was pared by 5 bases and J by 1 base, with 11 bases between. The CDR3 spans 14 residues. Germline V gene lookup returns CDR1 SEHNR and CDR2 FQNEAQ (reference sequence). The CDR3 sequence: CASSPGSRNTEAFF. CDR3 DNA: TGTGCCAGCAGCCCAGGCTCACGGAACACTGAAGCTTTCTTT.

This clonotype has a handful of counts. The chain has TRBV7-2 and TRBJ2-7, with D unresolved. Trimming shortened V by 0 bases and J by 4 bases, and 13 bases separated the two germline ends. In germline, CDR1 is SGHTA, CDR2 FQGNSA. CDR3 length: 15 residues. CDR3 loop: CASSLARYSDYEQYF. DNA of the CDR3: TGTGCCAGCAGCTTAGCGCGGTATTCGGATTACGAGCAGTACTTC.

The chain uses TRBV5-1 and TRBJ2-2, with TRBD2 matching over 7 bases. CDR1 and CDR2 (germline): SGHRS, YFSETQ. The length of the CDR3 is 15 residues. V was pared by 7 bases and J by 4 bases, with 10 bases of the junction left unmatched. Written as DNA, the CDR3 is TGCGCCAGCCGGGGGGAGTCGTTGGGCACCGGGGAGCTGTTTTTT. Protein product: CASRGESLGTGELFF.

A few counts support this clonotype. The chain joins TRBV7-9 to TRBJ1-4, with D possibly matching TRBD1 (6 bases). The CDR3 contains 16 residues. The V end lost 4 bases, the J end lost 6 bases, and 18 bases lay between the germline ends. In germline, CDR1 is SEHNR, CDR2 FQNEAQ (reference sequence). In nucleotides, the CDR3 is TGTGCCAGCAGCTACCAAGACTCAGGGGTGTATGAAAAACTGTTTTTT. This codes for CASSYQDSGVYEKLFF.